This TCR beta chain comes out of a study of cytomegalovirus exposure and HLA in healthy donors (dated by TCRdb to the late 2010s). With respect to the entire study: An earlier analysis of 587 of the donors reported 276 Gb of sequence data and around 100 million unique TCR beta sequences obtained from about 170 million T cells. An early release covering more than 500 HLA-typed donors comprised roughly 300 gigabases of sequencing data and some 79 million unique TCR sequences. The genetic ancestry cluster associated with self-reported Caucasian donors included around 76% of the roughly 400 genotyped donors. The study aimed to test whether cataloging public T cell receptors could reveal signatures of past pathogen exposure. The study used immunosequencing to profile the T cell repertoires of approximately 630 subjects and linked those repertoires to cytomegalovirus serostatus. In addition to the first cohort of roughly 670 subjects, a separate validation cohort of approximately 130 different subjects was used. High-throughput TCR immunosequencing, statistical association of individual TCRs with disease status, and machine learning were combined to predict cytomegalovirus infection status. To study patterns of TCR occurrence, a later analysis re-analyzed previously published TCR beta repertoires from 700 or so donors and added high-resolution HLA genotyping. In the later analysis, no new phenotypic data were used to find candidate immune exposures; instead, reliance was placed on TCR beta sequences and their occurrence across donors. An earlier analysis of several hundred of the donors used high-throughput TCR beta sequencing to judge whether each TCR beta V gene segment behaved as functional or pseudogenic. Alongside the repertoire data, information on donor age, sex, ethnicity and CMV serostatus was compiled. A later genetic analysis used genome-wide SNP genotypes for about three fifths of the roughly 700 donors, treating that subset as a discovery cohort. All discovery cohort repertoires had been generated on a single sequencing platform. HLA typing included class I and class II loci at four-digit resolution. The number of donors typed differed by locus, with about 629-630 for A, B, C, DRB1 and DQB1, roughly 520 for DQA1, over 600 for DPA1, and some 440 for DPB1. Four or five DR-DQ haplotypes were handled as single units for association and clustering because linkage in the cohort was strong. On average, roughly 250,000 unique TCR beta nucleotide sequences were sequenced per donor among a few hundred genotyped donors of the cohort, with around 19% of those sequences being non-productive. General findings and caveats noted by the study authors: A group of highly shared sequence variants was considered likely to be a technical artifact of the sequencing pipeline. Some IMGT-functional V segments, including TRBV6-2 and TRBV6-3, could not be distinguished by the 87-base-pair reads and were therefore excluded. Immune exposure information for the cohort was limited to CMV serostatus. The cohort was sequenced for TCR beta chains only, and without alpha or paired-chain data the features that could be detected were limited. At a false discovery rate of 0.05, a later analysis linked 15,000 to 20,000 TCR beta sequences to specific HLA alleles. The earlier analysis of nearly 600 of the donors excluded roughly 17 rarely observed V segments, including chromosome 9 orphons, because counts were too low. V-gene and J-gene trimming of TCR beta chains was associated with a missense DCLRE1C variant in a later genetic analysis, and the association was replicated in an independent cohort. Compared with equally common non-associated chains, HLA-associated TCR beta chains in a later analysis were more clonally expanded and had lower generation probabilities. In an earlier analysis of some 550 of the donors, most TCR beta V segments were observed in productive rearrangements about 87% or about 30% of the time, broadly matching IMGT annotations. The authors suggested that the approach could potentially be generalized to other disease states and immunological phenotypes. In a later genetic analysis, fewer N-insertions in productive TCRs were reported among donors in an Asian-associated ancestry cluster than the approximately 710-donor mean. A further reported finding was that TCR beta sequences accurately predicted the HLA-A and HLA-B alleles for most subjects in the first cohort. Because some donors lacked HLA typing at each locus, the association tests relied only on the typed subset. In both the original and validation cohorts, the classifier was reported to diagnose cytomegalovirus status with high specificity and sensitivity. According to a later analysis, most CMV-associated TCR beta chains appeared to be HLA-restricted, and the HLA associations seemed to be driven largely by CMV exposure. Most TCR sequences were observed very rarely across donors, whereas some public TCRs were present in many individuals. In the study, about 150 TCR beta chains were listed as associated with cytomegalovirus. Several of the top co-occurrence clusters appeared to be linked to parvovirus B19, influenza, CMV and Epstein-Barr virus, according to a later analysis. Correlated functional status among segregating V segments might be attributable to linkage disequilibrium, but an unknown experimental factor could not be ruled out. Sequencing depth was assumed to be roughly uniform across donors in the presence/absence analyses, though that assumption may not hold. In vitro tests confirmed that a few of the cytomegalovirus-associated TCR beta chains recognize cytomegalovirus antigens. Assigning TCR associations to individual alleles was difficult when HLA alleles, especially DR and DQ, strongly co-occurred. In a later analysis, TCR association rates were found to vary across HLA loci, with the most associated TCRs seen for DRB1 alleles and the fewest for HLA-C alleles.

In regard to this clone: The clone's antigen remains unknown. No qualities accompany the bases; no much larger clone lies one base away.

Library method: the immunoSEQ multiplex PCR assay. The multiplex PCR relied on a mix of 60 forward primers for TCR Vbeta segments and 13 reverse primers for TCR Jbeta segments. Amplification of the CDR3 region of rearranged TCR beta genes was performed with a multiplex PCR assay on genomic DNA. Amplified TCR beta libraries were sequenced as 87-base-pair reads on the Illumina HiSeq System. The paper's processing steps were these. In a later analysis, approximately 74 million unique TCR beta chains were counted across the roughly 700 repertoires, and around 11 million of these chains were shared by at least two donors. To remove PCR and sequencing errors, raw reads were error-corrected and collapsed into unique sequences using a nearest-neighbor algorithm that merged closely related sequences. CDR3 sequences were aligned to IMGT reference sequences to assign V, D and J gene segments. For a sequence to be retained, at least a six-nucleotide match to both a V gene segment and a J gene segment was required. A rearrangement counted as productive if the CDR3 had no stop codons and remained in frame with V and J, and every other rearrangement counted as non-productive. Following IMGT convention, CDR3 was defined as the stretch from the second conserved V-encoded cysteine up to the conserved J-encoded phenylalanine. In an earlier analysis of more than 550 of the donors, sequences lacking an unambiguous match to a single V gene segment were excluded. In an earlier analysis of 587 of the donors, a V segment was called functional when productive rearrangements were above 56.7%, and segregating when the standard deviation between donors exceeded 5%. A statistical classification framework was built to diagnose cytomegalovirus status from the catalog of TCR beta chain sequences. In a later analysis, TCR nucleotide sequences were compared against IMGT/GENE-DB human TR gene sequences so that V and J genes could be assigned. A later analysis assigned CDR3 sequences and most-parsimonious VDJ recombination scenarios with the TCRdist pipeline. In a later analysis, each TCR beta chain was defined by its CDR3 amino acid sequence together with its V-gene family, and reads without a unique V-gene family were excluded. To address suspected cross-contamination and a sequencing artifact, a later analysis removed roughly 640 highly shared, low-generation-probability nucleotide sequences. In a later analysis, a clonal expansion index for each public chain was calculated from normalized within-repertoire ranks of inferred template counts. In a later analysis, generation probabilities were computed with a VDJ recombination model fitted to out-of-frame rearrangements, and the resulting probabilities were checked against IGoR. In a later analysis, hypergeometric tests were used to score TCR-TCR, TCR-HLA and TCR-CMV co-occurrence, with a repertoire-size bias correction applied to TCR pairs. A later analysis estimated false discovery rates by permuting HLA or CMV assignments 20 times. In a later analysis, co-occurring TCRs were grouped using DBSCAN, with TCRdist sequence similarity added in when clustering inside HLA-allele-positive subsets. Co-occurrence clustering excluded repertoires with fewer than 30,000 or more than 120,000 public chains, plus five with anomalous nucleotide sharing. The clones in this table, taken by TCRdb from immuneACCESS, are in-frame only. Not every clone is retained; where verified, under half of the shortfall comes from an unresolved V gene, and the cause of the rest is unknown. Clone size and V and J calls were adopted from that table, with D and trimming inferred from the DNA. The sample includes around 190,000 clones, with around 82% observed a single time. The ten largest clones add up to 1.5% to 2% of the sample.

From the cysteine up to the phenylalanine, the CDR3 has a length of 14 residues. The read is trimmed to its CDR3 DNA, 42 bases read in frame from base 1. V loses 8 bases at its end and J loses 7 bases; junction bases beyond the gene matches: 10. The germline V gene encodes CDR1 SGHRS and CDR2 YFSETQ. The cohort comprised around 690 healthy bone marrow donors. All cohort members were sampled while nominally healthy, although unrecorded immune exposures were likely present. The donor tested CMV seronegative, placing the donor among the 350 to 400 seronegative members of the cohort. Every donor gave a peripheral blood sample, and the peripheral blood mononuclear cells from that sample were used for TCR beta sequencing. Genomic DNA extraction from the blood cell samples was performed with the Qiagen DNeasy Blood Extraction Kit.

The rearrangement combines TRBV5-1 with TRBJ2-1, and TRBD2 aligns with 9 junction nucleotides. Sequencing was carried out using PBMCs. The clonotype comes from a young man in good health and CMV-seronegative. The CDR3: CASRTGTSLNEQFF. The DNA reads TGCGCCAGTAGGACCGGGACTAGCTTAAATGAGCAGTTCTTC.